Listed below are T cell receptor beta chains from one sample, sequenced in a study of metastatic and nonmetastatic thyroid tumors. MiXCR reprocessed the PCR reads for TCRdb. The repertoire consists of over 14,000 clones, with approximately 30% occurring once and the leading ten covering approximately 19%. The sequenced sample consisted of tumor tissue. These receptor sequences come from a female donor with papillary thyroid cancer or a benign thyroid nodule (not recorded which). Some clones in this sample may be carry-over from other donors' samples. Each CDR3 is given with its conserved first and last residue. A D gene is named only where the DNA matches it firmly. Clone size, where shown, is once, few, many, or a class for clones that have expanded.

clone_size,v_call,j_call,d_call,cdr3_nt,cdr3_aa
-,TRBV30,TRBJ1-4,TRBD1,TGTGCCTGGAGTGGCCTGGGGACAGGCTATGAAAAACTGTTTTTT,CAWSGLGTGYEKLFF
-,TRBV2,TRBJ2-1,-,TGTGCCAGCACTAAAAACGAGCGTGTCCTAGGGAATGAGCAGTTCTTC,CASTKNERVLGNEQFF
few,TRBV27,TRBJ2-7,-,TGTGCCAGCAGTTTAGGGCAGACTGCCTACGAGCAGTACTTC,CASSLGQTAYEQYF
few,TRBV12-3/TRBV12-4,TRBJ2-7,-,TGTGCCAGCAGTTTAAACAGGGGGGGGGAGTACGAGCAGTACTTC,CASSLNRGGEYEQYF
many,TRBV6-1,TRBJ1-6,-,TGTGCCAGCGGTACGGACGTCCGGTTCTCACCCCTCCACTTT,CASGTDVRFSPLHF
-,TRBV20-1,TRBJ2-1,-,TGCAGTGCTAGCGACAGGTTGTACAATGAGCAGTTCTTC,CSASDRLYNEQFF
few,TRBV6-1,TRBJ2-7,-,TGTGCCAGCAGTGAAATATCCACGACAGCATACGAGCAGTACTTC,CASSEISTTAYEQYF
few,TRBV11-1,TRBJ1-5,TRBD1,TGTGCCAGCAGCCTTATACAGGGGGGGGGCAATCAGCCCCAGCATTTT,CASSLIQGGGNQPQHF
many,TRBV19,TRBJ2-7,-,TGTGCCAGTAGTATTAGCGGCAACTACGAGCAGTACTTC,CASSISGNYEQYF
few,TRBV7-3,TRBJ2-7,TRBD1,TGTGCCAGCAGCCGACAGGGTGGCGAGCAGTACTTC,CASSRQGGEQYF
-,TRBV20-1,TRBJ2-1,-,TGCAGTGCTAGCCCTAGGTTGGATGAGCAGTTCTTC,CSASPRLDEQFF
few,TRBV28,TRBJ2-1,-,TGTGCCAGCAGTTTCTCGGGCGAGTACAATGAGCAGTTCTTC,CASSFSGEYNEQFF
medium-sized,TRBV7-2,TRBJ2-7,TRBD1,TGTGCCAGCAGCTCATCGGACAGGGGGCAGAACGAGCAGTACTTC,CASSSSDRGQNEQYF
-,TRBV6-1,TRBJ2-1,-,TGTGCCAGCAGTAATCCGGGACACAATTACAATGAGCAGTTCTTC,CASSNPGHNYNEQFF
many,TRBV24-1,TRBJ2-1,-,TGTGCCACCAGTGATCCAGGGGACCCATCATCTTACAATGAGCAGTTCTTC,CATSDPGDPSSYNEQFF
many,TRBV7-2,TRBJ2-4,-,TGTGCCAGCAGTTATACGGGGTATACTAGGGAGGCCAAAAACATTCAGTACTTC,CASSYTGYTREAKNIQYF
-,TRBV6-5,TRBJ2-7,-,TGTGCCAGCAGTTACGACGGTTACGAGCAGTACTTC,CASSYDGYEQYF
few,TRBV10-3,TRBJ1-1,-,TGTGCCATCAGTGAGTCGATCCAGGGATTTTTGGCTGAAGCTTTCTTT,CAISESIQGFLAEAFF
-,TRBV11-2,TRBJ1-2,TRBD1,TGTGCCAGCAGCTCGACAGGGGTAAACGGCTACACCTTC,CASSSTGVNGYTF
-,TRBV15,TRBJ2-5,-,TGTGCCACCAGCAGCGGTCAGGACGGACCCCAGGAGACTCAGTACTTC,CATSSGQDGPQETQYF
-,TRBV2,TRBJ1-1,TRBD1,TGTGCCAGCAGCAGGGACAGGGGGCCGGACACTGAAGCTTTCTTT,CASSRDRGPDTEAFF
many,TRBV24-1,TRBJ2-3,-,TGTGCCACCGGGCCCACATTCTCTAGCACAGATACGCAGTATTTT,CATGPTFSSTDTQYF
few,TRBV6-5,TRBJ1-6,-,TGTGCCAGCAGTTTTTACCGGGACGGAGGATCACCCCTCCACTTT,CASSFYRDGGSPLHF
few,TRBV6-5,TRBJ1-6,-,TGTGCCAGCAGTTACTCGACCGATACAGGGCCGGATTCACCCCTCCACTTT,CASSYSTDTGPDSPLHF
-,TRBV6-1,TRBJ2-7,-,TGTGCCAGCAGTGAAGCCAGAGACAGCGTGTACGAGCAGTACTTC,CASSEARDSVYEQYF